These 27 T cell receptor beta chains originate from one sample sequenced in a study of PD-1 blockade in mismatch repair-deficient tumors. The method was immunoSEQ multiplex PCR; TCRdb's version includes in-frame clones alone and lacks a portion of them. The sample records about 35,000 clones, roughly 80% being singletons. The sample was PBMCs, taken approximately 6 weeks after starting pembrolizumab. The receptors originated from an adult with mismatch repair-deficient cancer.

The V gene is TRBV7-2, the J gene TRBJ2-5; 7 bases match TRBD2. CDR3 length equals 14 residues. Germline V gene lookup returns CDR1 SGHTA and CDR2 FQGNSA. V was pared by 5 bases and J by 2 bases, with 5 bases of the junction left unmatched. This chain's CDR3 is CASSATGGQETQYF. The CDR3 DNA reads as TGTGCCAGCAGCGCGACGGGGGGACAAGAGACCCAGTACTTC.

The chain joins TRBV4-1 to TRBJ1-4; TRBD1 matches 10 bases. From germline, CDR1 is MGHRA and CDR2 YSYEKL. This CDR3 is built from 15 residues. Unmatched junction bases numbered 5, after V lost 4 bases and J lost 6 bases. The CDR3 sequence: CASSLSGTGDEKLFF. CDR3 nucleotide sequence: TGCGCCAGCAGCCTATCCGGGACAGGGGATGAAAAACTGTTTTTT.

On this clone: Other DNA sequences in the sample encode the same CDR3. The chain links TRBV27 to TRBJ2-2; weak D call: TRBD2 (6 bases). V dropped 3 bases and J dropped 2 bases, with 10 bases sitting between them. Germline V gives CDR1 MNHEY, CDR2 SMNVEV (reference sequence). The CDR3 loop spans 15 amino acids. The CDR3 DNA reads TGTGCCAGCAGTTTCGTCGGGAGAAACACCGGGGAGCTGTTTTTT. Residues: CASSFVGRNTGELFF.

The chain is built from TRBV30 and TRBJ2-1, with 14 bases fitting TRBD2. V was pared by 3 bases and J by 9 bases, with 7 bases of the junction left unmatched. The CDR3 is made up of 15 amino acids. CDR1 is GTSNPN, CDR2 SVGIG, per germline (reference sequence). CDR3 region: CAWSQGLAGAGEQFF. In DNA form, the CDR3 reads TGTGCCTGGAGCCAGGGACTAGCGGGAGCAGGTGAGCAGTTCTTC.

The rearrangement joins TRBV9 to TRBJ2-3; D is possibly TRBD2 (6 bases). Trimming pared 0 bases from V and 2 bases from J, leaving 13 bases between. Looked up from germline, CDR1 is SGDLS and CDR2 is YYNGEE. This CDR3 region has 16 residues. CDR3 in DNA: TGTGCCAGCAGCGTAGCTCGCGGGGTCACCACAGATACGCAGTATTTT. The encoded protein is CASSVARGVTTDTQYF.

V and J are TRBV27 and TRBJ2-5; D might be TRBD2 (7 bases). V lost 5 bases to trimming and J lost 4 bases, with 17 bases between them. Germline V lookup: CDR1 MNHEY, CDR2 SMNVEV (reference sequence). The CDR3 sequence is 15 residues long. Here the CDR3 reads CASSPAAGARETQYF. The CDR3, as DNA: TGTGCCAGCAGTCCGGCCGCGGGGGCGCGAGAGACCCAGTACTTC.

This clone was detected a few times. The CDR3 region is CARTGRREKLFF. Written as DNA, the CDR3 is TGTGCCAGAACAGGGCGAAGGGAAAAACTGTTTTTT. The rearrangement links TRBV5-8 to TRBJ1-4, with D maybe TRBD1 (6 bases). V was trimmed by 8 bases and J by 8 bases, leaving 13 bases between them. CDR1 and CDR2 from the germline V gene are SGHTS and YDEGEE. The CDR3 spans 12 residues. Complete variable domain (other parts from reference TRBV5-8 and TRBJ1-4): EAGVTQSPTHLIKTRGQQATLRCSPISGHTSVYWYQQALGLGLQFLLWYDEGEERNRGNFPPRFSGRQFPNYSSELNVNALELEDSALYLCARTGRREKLFFGSGTQLSVL.

This clone was counted a few times. The chain carries TRBV10-1 and TRBJ2-7; possible D gene TRBD2, 6 bases. The germline V gene has CDR1 WNHNN and CDR2 SYGVQD (reference sequence). The CDR3 runs to 14 residues. Trimming took off 2 bases at V and 3 bases at J, with 11 bases between the two ends. The CDR3, as DNA: TGCGCCAGCAGTGAGCGGCTAGCGTGCTACGAGCAGTACTTC. This codes for CASSERLACYEQYF.

This clone was recorded a few times. V gene TRBV27 combines with J gene TRBJ2-7; D may be TRBD2 (5 bases). Germline CDR1 MNHEY, CDR2 SMNVEV (reference sequence). The V end lost 3 bases, the J end lost 4 bases, and 13 bases lay between the germline ends. The length of the CDR3 is 14 residues. CDR3 nucleotides: TGTGCCAGCAGTTTGAGGGCGAGTCAATACGAGCAGTACTTC. Encoded protein: CASSLRASQYEQYF.

V and J are TRBV7-3 and TRBJ1-3, with D possibly matching TRBD1 (6 bases). CDR1 and CDR2 (germline): SGHTA, FQGTGA. The ends were cut back, 5 bases at V and 4 bases at J, with 12 bases in the middle. The CDR3 is made up of 14 amino acids. The CDR3, as DNA: TGTGCCAGCAGCATGGGGGCAGGAGGAAACACCATATATTTT. Its translation: CASSMGAGGNTIYF.

The rearrangement joins TRBV7-3 to TRBJ2-3, with 9 bases fitting TRBD2. The V and J ends lost 5 bases and 4 bases, in that order; junction bases with no gene match: 10. The CDR3 has 16 amino acids. Germline V gives CDR1 SGHTA, CDR2 FQGTGA. The CDR3 region has the DNA TGTGCCAGCAGCCCATTAGCGGGAGTGGGCGCAGATACGCAGTATTTT. Its protein product is CASSPLAGVGADTQYF.

The V call is TRBV5-1, the J call TRBJ2-1; TRBD1 matches 8 bases. Trimming at V came to 4 bases and at J to 5 bases, leaving 5 bases not matched to a gene. Germline CDR1 is SGHRS and CDR2 is YFSETQ. The CDR3 consists of 14 residues. The CDR3 nucleotides read TGCGCCAGCAGCGATTTACAGGGGGACAATGAGCAGTTCTTC. It encodes CASSDLQGDNEQFF.

The rearrangement joins TRBV5-1 to TRBJ1-1, with D tentatively TRBD1 (6 bases). The CDR3 is 16 amino acids. Per the germline V gene, CDR1 is SGHRS and CDR2 is YFSETQ. The V end lost 1 base, the J end lost 0 bases, and 13 bases lay between the germline ends. CDR3: CASSLQAGVLNTEAFF. In nucleotides, the CDR3 is TGCGCCAGCAGCTTGCAAGCAGGGGTCCTGAACACTGAAGCTTTCTTT. Looking up the rest from reference TRBV5-1 and TRBJ1-1 gives the full variable domain: KAGVTQTPRYLIKTRGQQVTLSCSPISGHRSVSWYQQTPGQGLQFLFEYFSETQRNKGNFPGRFSGRQFSNSRSEMNVSTLELGDSALYLCASSLQAGVLNTEAFFGQGTRLTVV.

The chain uses TRBV28 and TRBJ1-2, with D maybe TRBD1 (6 bases). The CDR3 is made up of 18 amino acids. The germline CDR1 and CDR2 sequences are MDHEN and SYDVKM. The V and J ends lost 6 bases and 8 bases respectively, with 31 bases between them. CDR3 sequence: CASSLTGSGALPEPGYTF. In nucleotides, the CDR3 is TGTGCCAGCAGCCTCACCGGGTCAGGGGCGCTGCCGGAGCCCGGCTACACCTTC.

This clone was recorded once. Other nucleotide sequences from this sample produce the same CDR3. The chain recombines TRBV29-1 with TRBJ2-7, with no clear D. Trimming removed 1 base at V and 4 bases at J, with 26 bases between. This CDR3 is built from 18 residues. Germline V gene lookup returns CDR1 SQVTM and CDR2 ANQGSEA. In nucleotides, the CDR3 is TGCAGCGTTGAAGTCCCCAGAGCCGGAGACCCCAGTGGGTACGAGCAGTACTTC. Amino acid sequence: CSVEVPRAGDPSGYEQYF.

The chain carries TRBV27 and TRBJ1-1, with 8 bases lining up with TRBD1. The CDR3 consists of 16 residues. Germline CDR1 reads MNHEY; CDR2 reads SMNVEV (reference sequence). Unmatched junction bases numbered 8, after V lost 5 bases and J lost 0 bases. The CDR3 sequence: CASSGRTGRVNTEAFF. As DNA, the CDR3 is TGTGCCAGCAGTGGTAGGACAGGGAGGGTGAACACTGAAGCTTTCTTT.

The rearrangement joins TRBV6-1 to TRBJ2-2, with 10 positions matching TRBD2. The CDR3 covers 20 residues. Germline values: CDR1 MNHNS, CDR2 SASEGT. V lost 0 bases and J lost 0; bases outside the gene matches: 10. Written as DNA, the CDR3 is TGTGCCAGCAGTGAAGCCGTCGGGACTAGCGCACCCGCGAACACCGGGGAGCTGTTTTTT. Residues: CASSEAVGTSAPANTGELFF.

The V gene is TRBV2, the J gene TRBJ2-7, with 9 nucleotides matching TRBD2. The ends lost 6 bases at V and 0 bases at J; junction bases unmatched: 3. Germline CDR1 is SNHLY and CDR2 is FYNNEI. This CDR3 has 14 residues. CDR3 sequence: CASRTSGPSYEQYF. CDR3 in DNA: TGTGCCAGCAGGACTAGCGGACCCTCCTACGAGCAGTACTTC. Variable domain in full (rest from reference TRBV2 and TRBJ2-7): EPEVTQTPSHQVTQMGQEVILRCVPISNHLYFYWYRQILGQKVEFLVSFYNNEISEKSEIFDDQFSVERPDGSNFTLKIRSTKLEDSAMYFCASRTSGPSYEQYFGPGTRLTVT.

The chain combines TRBV5-1 with TRBJ1-2, with 7 bases identical to TRBD1. With V trimmed by 4 bases and J by 5 bases, 14 bases remained unmatched. CDR1 is SGHRS, CDR2 YFSETQ, per germline. The CDR3 is 16 residues long. The CDR3: CASSRAFDRVLYGYTF. In DNA, the CDR3 is TGCGCCAGCAGCCGAGCTTTTGACAGGGTTCTGTATGGCTACACCTTC.

V gene TRBV2 combines with J gene TRBJ1-1, with D possibly being TRBD1 (6 bases). With 7 bases removed from V and 0 bases from J, the gap between germline ends came to 12 bases. The germline V gene encodes CDR1 SNHLY and CDR2 FYNNEI. The CDR3 spans 14 residues. In DNA, the CDR3 is TGTGCCAGCAAGGACAGTCCTATGAACACTGAAGCTTTCTTT. This encodes CASKDSPMNTEAFF.

This sequence joins TRBV6-5 and TRBJ2-2; D is unclear. This CDR3 comprises 13 residues. Germline CDR1 is MNHEY and CDR2 is SVGAGI. V lost 8 bases and J 2 bases, leaving 9 bases between the germline ends. For the CDR3, the DNA is TGTGCCAGCGTTTCTATTAACACCGGGGAGCTGTTTTTT. This sequence encodes CASVSINTGELFF.

This chain joins TRBV6-1 and TRBJ1-2; D is unclear. V dropped 4 bases and J dropped 4 bases, with 25 bases sitting between them. Germline V gene data show CDR1 as MNHNS and CDR2 as SASEGT. CDR3 size: 18 residues. CDR3 loop: CASSAGGFQESRGYGYTF. In nucleotides, the CDR3 is TGTGCCAGCAGTGCAGGAGGTTTCCAGGAGTCGCGGGGCTATGGCTACACCTTC.

This clone was detected only a few times. The chain combines TRBV27 with TRBJ2-7, with 7 bases aligning to TRBD2. The V segment lost 3 bases and the J segment 2 bases; nucleotides outside the gene matches: 4. CDR3 length: 14 residues. CDR1 is MNHEY, CDR2 SMNVEV, per germline (reference sequence). CDR3 protein: CASSFSGTTYEQYF. CDR3 in DNA: TGTGCCAGCAGTTTCTCCGGGACTACCTACGAGCAGTACTTC.

This clone was observed once. The chain employs TRBV11-2 and TRBJ2-7; 7 nucleotides agree with TRBD1. The CDR3 length is 14 residues. The J segment lost 2 bases and the V segment lost 1 base, leaving 2 bases of the junction unmatched. Germline loops: CDR1 SGHAT, CDR2 FQNNGV. CDR3 region: CASSLGQGAYEQYF. The CDR3 bases are TGTGCCAGCAGCTTAGGGCAGGGGGCCTACGAGCAGTACTTC.

CDR3 in amino acids: CASSLGAGDNEQFF. The CDR3 DNA reads as TGCGCCAGCAGCTTGGGGGCGGGAGACAATGAGCAGTTCTTC. This rearrangement joins TRBV5-1 to TRBJ2-1; TRBD2 agrees at 7 bases. Germline CDR1 is SGHRS and CDR2 is YFSETQ. V lost 0 bases and J lost 5; bases outside the gene matches: 2. The CDR3 covers 14 residues.

The gene calls are TRBV2 and TRBJ2-7, with D hard to call. This CDR3 region has 13 residues. Germline loops: CDR1 SNHLY, CDR2 FYNNEI. Trimming took 8 bases from V and 3 from J, leaving 14 bases between them. In DNA form, the CDR3 reads TGTGCCAGCGAGGAAAGCCCCGTCTACGAGCAGTACTTC. It specifies CASEESPVYEQYF.

This sequence joins TRBV5-1 and TRBJ1-4, with 9 bases fitting TRBD1. Germline loops: CDR1 SGHRS, CDR2 YFSETQ. This CDR3 region has 14 residues. The V and J ends lost 5 bases and 8 bases, in that order; junction bases with no gene match: 7. CDR3 sequence: CASSFTGTGEKLFF. The DNA for the CDR3 is TGCGCCAGCAGTTTTACTGGGACAGGGGAAAAACTGTTTTTT.